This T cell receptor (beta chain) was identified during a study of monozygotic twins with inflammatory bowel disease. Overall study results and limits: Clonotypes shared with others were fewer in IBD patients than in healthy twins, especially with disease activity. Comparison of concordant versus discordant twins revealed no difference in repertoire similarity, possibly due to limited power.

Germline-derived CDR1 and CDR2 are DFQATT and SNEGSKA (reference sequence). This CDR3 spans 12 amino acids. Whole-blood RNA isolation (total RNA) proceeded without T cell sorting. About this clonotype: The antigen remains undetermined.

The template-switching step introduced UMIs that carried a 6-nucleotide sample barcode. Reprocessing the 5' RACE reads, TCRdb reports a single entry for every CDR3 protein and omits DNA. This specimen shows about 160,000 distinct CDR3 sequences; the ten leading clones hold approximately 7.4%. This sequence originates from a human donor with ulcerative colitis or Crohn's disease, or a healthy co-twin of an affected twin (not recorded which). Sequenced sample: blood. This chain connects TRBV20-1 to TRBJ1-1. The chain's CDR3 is CSARGVNTEAFF.